Each of the 7 T cell receptor beta chains below was sequenced from the same sample in a study of T cell responses to AZD1222 COVID-19 vaccine. Profiled with immunoSEQ multiplex PCR; TCRdb holds only in-frame clones, not every one. The sample lists roughly 130,000 clones, just under 95% occurring once. Here the sequenced sample was peripheral blood, taken on day 0 of AZD1222 vaccination. The source is an adult in good health.

The J gene is TRBJ1-2, the V gene TRBV29-1; D not resolved. The V end was cut by 5 bases, the J end by 4 bases, with 11 bases between. Germline lookup yields CDR1 SQVTM and CDR2 ANQGSEA. There are 12 residues in the CDR3. DNA for the CDR3: TGCAGCGTTTTCCTACAGAGCTATGGCTACACCTTC. Its protein is CSVFLQSYGYTF.

The chain is built from TRBV30 and TRBJ1-2; D unresolved. Germline V gene lookup returns CDR1 GTSNPN and CDR2 SVGIG (reference sequence). CDR3 size: 14 residues. The V gene lost 5 bases and the J gene lost 4 bases, with 17 bases spanning the gap. CDR3 sequence: CAWAKKADPYGYTF. The CDR3 region has the DNA TGTGCCTGGGCTAAAAAAGCGGACCCCTATGGCTACACCTTC.

The J gene is TRBJ2-1, the V gene TRBV27, with TRBD1 as a possible D gene (6 bases). The CDR3 is 16 amino acids. Germline V lookup: CDR1 MNHEY, CDR2 SMNVEV (reference sequence). Trimming removed 5 bases at V and 0 bases at J, with 14 bases between. The CDR3 reads CASSPLDRSSYNEQFF. The CDR3 nucleotides are TGTGCCAGCAGTCCACTCGACAGGAGCTCCTACAATGAGCAGTTCTTC.

This sequence joins TRBV7-9 and TRBJ1-4; unclear D gene. Trimming removed 5 bases at V and 8 bases at J, with 9 bases between. This CDR3 has 12 amino acids. Looked up from germline, CDR1 is SEHNR and CDR2 is FQNEAQ (reference sequence). The CDR3, as DNA: TGTGCCAGCAGCCAGACTGGAGAAAAACTGTTTTTT. Translation gives CASSQTGEKLFF.

The CDR3 reads CASLPEAFF. CDR3 bases: TGTGCCTCTCTCCCGGAAGCTTTCTTT. The V and J genes are TRBV30 and TRBJ1-1; D gene unclear. CDR1 GTSNPN and CDR2 SVGIG come from the germline V gene (reference sequence). The CDR3 has 9 amino acids. Trimming stripped 7 bases from V and 8 bases from J, with 8 bases between.

The V gene is TRBV3-1 (or the pseudogene TRBV3-2), the J gene TRBJ2-7; TRBD1 matches 7 bases. J gave up 5 bases and V 5 bases, and 3 bases lay outside the gene matches. CDR1 is LGHDT, CDR2 YNNKEL, per germline (reference sequence). The CDR3 runs 12 residues. In nucleotides, the CDR3 is TGTGCCAGCAGCAACAGGGGAAACGAGCAGTACTTC. Amino acids: CASSNRGNEQYF.

The rearrangement uses TRBV27 and TRBJ2-1; 11 bases are a match to TRBD2. Per the germline V gene, CDR1 is MNHEY and CDR2 is SMNVEV (reference sequence). V lost 7 bases to trimming and J lost 7 bases; unmatched junction nucleotides: 6. CDR3 length: 14 residues. The DNA of the CDR3 is TGTGCCAGCAAGTCGGGACTAGCGGCTAATGAGCAGTTCTTC. Its protein product is CASKSGLAANEQFF.